Presented here are 30 T cell receptor beta chains from one specimen sequenced in a study of regulatory T cells in long-lasting Graves disease. Through Arm-PCR of CDR3 regions and iRepertoire HTBI primers, TCR beta libraries were built. A single record per CDR3 protein comes from TCRdb applying MiXCR to the multiplex PCR reads. The sample has approximately 400,000 distinct CDR3 sequences; less than 20% are singletons. The time point was: newly diagnosed GD, antithyroid drugs for less than 3 months. There was RNA extracted from PBMCs, and the TCR library was made from it. The sequencing here drew on peripheral blood mononuclear cells (PBMCs), taken at new diagnosis, from a patient treated with antithyroid drugs. The receptors were gathered from a female donor with Graves disease.

This clonotype was seen at least ten times. The chain carries TRBV5-5 and TRBJ1-4, with D maybe TRBD1 (5 bases). From germline, CDR1 is SGHKS and CDR2 YYEKEE (reference sequence). This CDR3 has 14 amino acids. Trimming stripped 4 bases from V and 3 bases from J, with 10 bases between. The CDR3 loop is CASSLGVANEKLFF. The CDR3 DNA reads TGTGCCAGCAGCCTGGGGGTCGCTAATGAAAAACTGTTTTTT.

Concerning this clonotype: This may come from a read error, since a much larger clone is one base off. The chain carries TRBV28 and TRBJ1-1, with 11 bases lining up with TRBD1. After removal of 8 bases from V and 4 bases from J, the junction contained 9 bases not matched to a gene. This CDR3 contains 15 residues. The germline V gene encodes CDR1 MDHEN and CDR2 SYDVKM. The DNA of the CDR3 is TGTGCCAGCGGTCCTAGGGACAGGGGGGGCACTGAAGCTTTCTTT. Amino acids: CASGPRDRGGTEAFF.

This clonotype was picked up many times. The chain has TRBV6-1 and TRBJ2-2, with 8 bases matching TRBD2. This CDR3 is built from 19 residues. J lost 5 bases, V lost 10 bases, and 24 bases had no gene match. Germline V gene sequence: CDR1 MNHNS, CDR2 SASEGT. CDR3 bases: TGTGCCACCTTAAGTCGGAGGGTTGTGACTAGCGTACGTACCGGGGAGCTGTTTTTT. Protein sequence: CATLSRRVVTSVRTGELFF.

This clonotype was found many times. The V and J genes are TRBV5-4 and TRBJ1-2; D remains unclear. Germline CDR1 is SGHNT and CDR2 is YYREEE (reference sequence). V shed 2 bases and J shed 3 bases, with 14 bases lying between them. The CDR3 runs 15 residues. Here the CDR3 reads CASSLFGYGDYGYTF. The CDR3, as DNA: TGTGCCAGCAGCTTATTCGGTTACGGGGACTATGGCTACACCTTC.

For this clonotype: A read error is likely here: a far larger clone is one base away. This CDR3 fails to terminate in the conserved phenylalanine or tryptophan, so it likely reflects a read error. The rearrangement uses TRBV2 and TRBJ1-2; D may be TRBD1 (5 bases). From germline, CDR1 is SNHLY and CDR2 FYNNEI. This CDR3 spans 11 amino acids. Trimming stripped 8 bases from V and 2 bases from J, with 6 bases between. The DNA of the CDR3 is TGTGCCAGCGGGGGGAACTATGGCTACACCTCC. It specifies CASGGNYGYTS.

Remarks on this clonotype: The missing conserved phenylalanine or tryptophan at the end of this CDR3 makes a read error likely. The chain combines TRBV27 with TRBJ2-1; D perhaps matches TRBD2 (5 bases). Germline CDR1 is MNHEY and CDR2 is SMNVEV (reference sequence). There are 12 residues in the CDR3. Trimming cost V 4 bases and J 12 bases, with 13 bases left between them. This CDR3 is CASSSSRLMQFL. The CDR3 DNA reads TGTGCCAGCAGTTCCTCCCGACTAATGCAGTTCCTC.

This clonotype was recorded once. The genes are TRBV6-1 and TRBJ1-3, with TRBD1 as a possible D gene (6 bases). V was shortened by 6 bases and J by 4 bases, with 16 bases between the two germline ends. The CDR3 has 15 residues. CDR1 MNHNS and CDR2 SASEGT come from the germline V gene. CDR3 amino acids: CASSTGPGLGNTIYF. The CDR3 DNA reads as TGTGCCAGCAGCACAGGGCCGGGCCTCGGAAACACCATATATTTT.

In the case of this clonotype: Being one base from a much bigger clone, this may be a read error. The chain employs TRBV2 and TRBJ1-4; D is perhaps TRBD1 (5 bases). CDR3 size: 15 residues. Germline lookup yields CDR1 SNHLY and CDR2 FYNNEI. V dropped 8 bases and J dropped 8 bases, with 21 bases sitting between them. CDR3 nucleotides: TGTGCCAGCGGCTTCCGCGGGGCTGGGGAAGAAAAACTGTTTTTT. Encoded protein: CASGFRGAGEEKLFF.

This clonotype was counted only a few times. The genes are TRBV9 and TRBJ2-1; the match to TRBD2 covers 11 bases. Germline loops: CDR1 SGDLS, CDR2 YYNGEE. The CDR3 is 18 residues long. J lost 4 bases, V lost 0 bases, and 9 bases had no gene match. CDR3 sequence: CASSVDFSGRVTYNEQFF. CDR3 nucleotide sequence: TGTGCCAGCAGCGTAGATTTTAGCGGGAGGGTGACTTACAATGAGCAGTTCTTC.

There are many counts of this clonotype. The chain joins TRBV30 to TRBJ2-1; D unclear. Between the trimmed V and J ends, which lost 1 base and 6 bases, there was a span of 10 bases. The CDR3 contains 13 residues. Per germline, CDR1 GTSNPN and CDR2 SVGIG (reference sequence). CDR3 region: CAWSATPTNEQFF. CDR3 sequence (DNA): TGTGCCTGGAGTGCAACTCCTACCAATGAGCAGTTCTTC. The complete variable domain, with remaining parts taken from reference TRBV30 and TRBJ2-1, reads SQTIHQWPATLVQPVGSPLSLECTVEGTSNPNLYWYRQAAGRGLQLLFYSVGIGQISSEVPQNLSASRPQDRQFILSSKKLLLSDSGFYLCAWSATPTNEQFFGPGTRLTVL.

The CDR3 reads CASRTGDSNYGYTF. The CDR3 DNA reads as TGTGCCAGCAGGACAGGGGACTCTAACTATGGCTACACCTTC. The chain employs TRBV6-1 and TRBJ1-2, with 8 nucleotides matching TRBD1. The CDR3 loop spans 14 amino acids. V shed 6 bases and J 0 bases; nucleotides not matched to a gene: 3. CDR1 and CDR2 (germline): MNHNS, SASEGT.

This clonotype occurred many times. V gene TRBV27 combines with J gene TRBJ2-5, with 7 positions matching TRBD2. The junction had 7 bases not matched to a gene; V was cut back by 1 base and J by 2 bases. This CDR3 is built from 16 residues. Germline V gene data show CDR1 as MNHEY and CDR2 as SMNVEV (reference sequence). CDR3 coding DNA: TGTGCCAGCAGTTTATGGGGGGGAGAGACACAAGAGACCCAGTACTTC. Its protein product is CASSLWGGETQETQYF.

Points on this clonotype: This sequence may be a read error, since a much larger clone differs from it by one base. The chain carries TRBV10-3 and TRBJ2-2, with TRBD1 matching over 8 bases. From germline, CDR1 is ENHRY and CDR2 SYGVKD. J lost 0 bases, V lost 5 bases, and 11 bases had no gene match. This CDR3 is 18 amino acids long. The CDR3 bases are TGTGCCATCAGTACCCCGACAGGGGAGACCGCGAACACCGGGGAGCTGTTTTTT. It encodes CAISTPTGETANTGELFF.

The gene calls are TRBV4-3 and TRBJ1-2, with D hard to call. Per the germline V gene, CDR1 is LGHNA and CDR2 is YSLEER. V lost 3 bases and J lost 2, with 13 bases in between. CDR3 size: 15 residues. The CDR3 loop reads CASSQGANSNYGYTF. CDR3 coding DNA: TGCGCCAGCAGCCAGGGCGCGAATTCGAACTATGGCTACACCTTC.

This clonotype was counted many times. The rearrangement links TRBV5-1 to TRBJ2-3; a possible D gene is TRBD1 (5 bases). V lost 2 bases, J lost 4 bases, and 14 bases lay in between. Germline values: CDR1 SGHRS, CDR2 YFSETQ. The CDR3 is 15 amino acids. The CDR3 is CASSFRARDPDTQYF. CDR3 nucleotide sequence: TGCGCCAGCAGCTTTAGGGCCAGGGATCCAGATACGCAGTATTTT.

The V gene is TRBV19, the J gene TRBJ1-1; unclear D gene. The CDR3 runs 16 residues. From germline, CDR1 is LNHDA and CDR2 SQIVND (reference sequence). Trimming took 5 bases from V and 0 from J, leaving 16 bases between them. The chain's CDR3 is CASSPGSGWMNTEAFF. Here the CDR3 DNA reads TGTGCCAGTAGTCCCGGTTCGGGCTGGATGAACACTGAAGCTTTCTTT.

The chain has TRBV30 and TRBJ1-3; D is unresolved. The CDR3 runs to 13 residues. From germline, CDR1 is GTSNPN and CDR2 SVGIG (reference sequence). V lost 5 bases and J 1 base, leaving 9 bases between the germline ends. The CDR3 spells CAWCIISGNTIYF. The CDR3 coding sequence is TGTGCCTGGTGTATAATTTCTGGAAACACCATATATTTT.

The rearrangement joins TRBV7-9 to TRBJ1-2; D is possibly TRBD1 (5 bases). This CDR3 has 15 residues. Trimming left V 3 bases short and J 3 bases short, with 14 bases between. The V gene's germline CDR1 is SEHNR and CDR2 FQNEAQ (reference sequence). The chain's CDR3 is CASSFLGGSDYGYTF. In DNA form, the CDR3 reads TGTGCCAGCAGCTTCCTCGGGGGGAGCGACTATGGCTACACCTTC.

The chain is built from TRBV9 and TRBJ2-7, with 12 positions matching TRBD1. CDR1 is SGDLS and CDR2 is YYNGEE in the germline V gene. Trimming took 4 bases from V and 5 from J; bases not matched to a gene: 10. This CDR3 spans 16 amino acids. The CDR3 protein is CASSPTGGQGAHEQYF. Here the CDR3 DNA reads TGTGCCAGCAGCCCCACCGGGGGACAGGGGGCCCACGAGCAGTACTTC.

The chain employs TRBV5-1 and TRBJ2-7, with D perhaps TRBD1 (5 bases). The V and J ends lost 0 bases and 9 bases respectively, with 7 bases between them. The CDR3 loop spans 11 amino acids. Germline CDR1 and CDR2: SGHRS and YFSETQ. The CDR3 DNA reads TGCGCCAGCAGCTTGGAGGGGCGGCAGTACTTC. It encodes CASSLEGRQYF.

The chain carries TRBV19 and TRBJ1-6, with 7 bases that match TRBD1. Germline CDR1 reads LNHDA; CDR2 reads SQIVND (reference sequence). J was trimmed by 4 bases and V by 7 bases; bases with no gene match: 4. This CDR3 comprises 14 residues. DNA of the CDR3: TGTGCCAGTACTGGGACAGAGTATAATTCACCCCTCCACTTT. It is translated as CASTGTEYNSPLHF.

Ten or more counts support this clonotype. This chain links TRBV20-1 with TRBJ1-1; D is perhaps TRBD1 (5 bases). V dropped 5 bases and J dropped 0 bases, with 10 bases sitting between them. The CDR3 has 13 residues. Germline V gives CDR1 DFQATT, CDR2 SNEGSKA (reference sequence). The CDR3 spells CSASETVNTEAFF. The CDR3 bases are TGCAGTGCTTCGGAGACAGTGAACACTGAAGCTTTCTTT.

The genes are TRBV3-1 and TRBJ1-5; tentatively, D is TRBD1 (5 bases). V lost 1 base, J lost 1 base, and 8 bases lay in between. This CDR3 spans 15 amino acids. Germline CDR1 is LGHDT and CDR2 is YNNKEL (reference sequence). For the CDR3, the DNA is TGTGCCAGCAGCCAAGGGGGGGTGAGCAATCAGCCCCAGCATTTT. Its translation: CASSQGGVSNQPQHF.

In this sample, this clonotype turned up many times. The chain couples TRBV4-1 to TRBJ1-1; D is ambiguous. V was trimmed by 1 base and J by 3 bases, leaving 12 bases between them. The germline V gene has CDR1 MGHRA and CDR2 YSYEKL. The CDR3 is 15 amino acids. CDR3 loop: CASSQGFFGYTEAFF. CDR3 in DNA: TGCGCCAGCAGCCAAGGATTCTTTGGGTACACTGAAGCTTTCTTT.

This clonotype came up many times. The chain couples TRBV6-1 to TRBJ1-4; D ambiguous. This CDR3 is 13 amino acids long. CDR1 is MNHNS and CDR2 is SASEGT in the germline V gene. The V end lost 7 bases, the J end lost 0 bases, and 6 bases lay between the germline ends. As DNA, the CDR3 is TGTGCCAGCACGACTGCAACTAATGAAAAACTGTTTTTT. Its protein product is CASTTATNEKLFF.

This clonotype was found many times. The chain uses TRBV6-1 and TRBJ2-2; TRBD1 is a possible D gene (6 bases). The V gene's germline CDR1 is MNHNS and CDR2 SASEGT. Trimming removed 11 bases from V and 0 bases from J, with 13 bases in between. CDR3 length equals 14 residues. The CDR3 reads CASRYRANTGELFF. The CDR3 bases are TGTGCCTCAAGGTACAGGGCGAACACCGGGGAGCTGTTTTTT.

This clonotype was found a few times. This chain uses TRBV29-1 with TRBJ1-2; a possible D gene is TRBD1 (5 bases). The CDR3 spans 14 residues. V gave up 1 base and J gave up 6 bases, with 15 bases separating them. Germline V gives CDR1 SQVTM, CDR2 ANQGSEA. In DNA form, the CDR3 reads TGCAGCGTTGAAGCCAGGGTTGGGAGCGATGGCTACACCTTC. It specifies CSVEARVGSDGYTF.

At least ten counts were recorded for this clonotype. The chain has TRBV12-3 or TRBV12-4 and TRBJ1-1; 7 bases fit TRBD1. Germline trimming cut 7 bases from V and 1 base from J; bases unmatched to any gene: 3. The CDR3 spans 13 residues. The CDR3 protein is CASNRDRNTEAFF. DNA of the CDR3: TGTGCCAGCAATCGGGACAGGAACACTGAAGCTTTCTTT.

This clonotype has only a few counts. The J gene is TRBJ2-3, the V gene TRBV4-3; D might be TRBD2 (6 bases). With 4 bases removed from V and 2 bases from J, the gap between germline ends came to 19 bases. Germline V gene data show CDR1 as LGHNA and CDR2 as YSLEER. The CDR3 runs to 17 residues. As DNA, the CDR3 is TGCGCCAGCAGCCTCCAGGGAGGAGACTATTCCACAGATACGCAGTATTTT. Encoded protein: CASSLQGGDYSTDTQYF.

The table lists this clonotype with many counts. V gene TRBV20-1 combines with J gene TRBJ2-5; D is unresolved. Trimming removed 3 bases from V and 2 bases from J, with 4 bases in between. This CDR3 contains 11 residues. Germline CDR1 reads DFQATT; CDR2 reads SNEGSKA (reference sequence). In nucleotides, the CDR3 is TGCAGTGCTAGCGGGCAAGAGACCCAGTACTTC. Residues: CSASGQETQYF.